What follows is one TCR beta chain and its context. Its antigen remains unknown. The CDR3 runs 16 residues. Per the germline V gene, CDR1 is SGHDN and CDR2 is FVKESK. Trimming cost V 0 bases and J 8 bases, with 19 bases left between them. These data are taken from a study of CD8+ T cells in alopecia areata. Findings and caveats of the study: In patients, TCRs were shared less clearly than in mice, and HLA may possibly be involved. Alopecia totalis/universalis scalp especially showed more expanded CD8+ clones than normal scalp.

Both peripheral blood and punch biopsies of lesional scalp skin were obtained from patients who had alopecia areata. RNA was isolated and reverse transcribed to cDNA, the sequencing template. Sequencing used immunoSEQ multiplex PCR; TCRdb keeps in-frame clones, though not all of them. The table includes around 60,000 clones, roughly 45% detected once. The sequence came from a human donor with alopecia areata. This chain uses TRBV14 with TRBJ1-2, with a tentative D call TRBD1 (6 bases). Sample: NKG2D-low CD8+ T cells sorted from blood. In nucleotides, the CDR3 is TGTGCCAGCAGCCAAGATCAGGACAGCCGCCTCGGGGGCTACACCTTC. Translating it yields CASSQDQDSRLGGYTF.